This record concerns one T cell receptor (beta chain) sequence. Its antigen is currently unknown. These data come from a study of blood T cells in healthy people across ages. Using a J-beta primer mix together with a sample-barcoded 5' primer, a second PCR was run for roughly 7 to 11 cycles. A single record per CDR3 protein comes from TCRdb applying MiXCR to the 5' RACE reads. The table records around 1,800,000 distinct CDR3 sequences, roughly 43% of them present only once. With each sample, at least 6 micrograms of total RNA were extracted. Whole-study results and caveats: Greater diversity and more naive CD4+ cells were seen in long-lived donors than in aged donors.

Germline V gives CDR1 MNHNY, CDR2 SVGAGI (reference sequence). Trimming took off 6 bases at V and 6 bases at J, with 15 bases between the two ends. The CDR3 totals 15 residues. The genes are TRBV6-6 and TRBJ1-6; D may be TRBD1 (6 bases). Sequencing was carried out using blood. The receptor was derived from a human donor in good health. CDR3 DNA sequence: TGTGCCAGCAGCCCCGGGGGGCAGACTAATTCACCCCTCCACTTT. It encodes CASSPGGQTNSPLHF.